This T cell receptor (beta chain) originates from a study of OX40 agonist ivuxolimab in advanced cancers. Libraries were prepared by immunoSEQ multiplex PCR; TCRdb keeps only in-frame clonotypes and omits some of them. The sample has 35,000 to 55,000 clones, roughly 90% seen once; the top ten hold approximately 12%. The source material was CD4+ or CD8+ T cells sorted from blood, sampled in a trial of the OX40 agonist ivuxolimab. This TCR was sampled from an adult with an advanced solid tumor such as melanoma, head and neck, liver or kidney cancer.

CDR3 nucleotides: TGTGCCAGCAGCTCCGACAGGGGGTACAGCGAGCAGTACTTC. Amino acid sequence: CASSSDRGYSEQYF. The chain is built from TRBV9 and TRBJ2-5, with 9 nucleotides matching TRBD1. The J call may be in error: the DNA end matches TRBJ2-7 better. This CDR3 comprises 14 residues. CDR1 and CDR2 (germline): SGDLS, YYNGEE.